The clone carrying this T cell receptor (beta chain) was seen a few times. TCRdb reprocessed the RT-PCR reads with MiXCR, giving one entry per CDR3 protein. The sample has about 780,000 distinct CDR3 sequences; about 18% are singletons. The data stem from a study of response to subunit inactivated influenza vaccine. The CDR3 totals 16 residues. Looked up from germline, CDR1 is LNHDA and CDR2 is SQIVND (reference sequence). Unmatched junction bases numbered 12, after V lost 7 bases and J lost 5 bases. This sequence joins TRBV19 and TRBJ2-5, with 11 bases that match TRBD2. The sequencing used PBMCs from blood, collected around 5 days after vaccination. The TCR originated in a man aged 45-65 years who received an inactivated influenza vaccine. CDR3 DNA sequence: TGTGCCAGTAAGCTTCGTGGGCTAGCGGGAGGTGAGACCCAGTACTTC. It codes for CASKLRGLAGGETQYF. Complete variable domain (other parts from reference TRBV19 and TRBJ2-5): DGGITQSPKYLFRKEGQNVTLSCEQNLNHDAMYWYRQDPGQGLRLIYYSQIVNDFQKGDIAEGYSVSREKKESFPLTVTSAQKNPTAFYLCASKLRGLAGGETQYFGPGTRLLVL.